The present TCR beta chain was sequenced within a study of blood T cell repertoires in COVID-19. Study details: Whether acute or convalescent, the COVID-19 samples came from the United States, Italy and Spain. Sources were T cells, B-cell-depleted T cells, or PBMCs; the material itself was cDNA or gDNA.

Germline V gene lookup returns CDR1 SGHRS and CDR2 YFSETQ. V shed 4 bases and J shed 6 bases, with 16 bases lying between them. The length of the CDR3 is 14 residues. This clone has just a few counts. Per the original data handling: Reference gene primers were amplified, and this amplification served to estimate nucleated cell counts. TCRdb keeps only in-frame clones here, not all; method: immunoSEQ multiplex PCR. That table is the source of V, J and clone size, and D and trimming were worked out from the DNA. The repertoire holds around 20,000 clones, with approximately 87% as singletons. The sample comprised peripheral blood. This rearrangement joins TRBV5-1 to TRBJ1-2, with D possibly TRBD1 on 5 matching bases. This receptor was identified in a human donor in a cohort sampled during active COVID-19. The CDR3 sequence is CASSTQDIRNGYTF. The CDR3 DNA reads TGCGCCAGCAGCACCCAGGACATACGGAATGGCTACACCTTC.